This record covers a single T cell receptor (beta chain). The source of the sample is a study of technical replicates of blood from a handful of donors. Trimming pared 8 bases from V and 5 bases from J, leaving 10 bases between. This CDR3 region has 12 residues. Germline V gene lookup returns CDR1 MNHEY and CDR2 SVGAGI. Some clones are missing from TCRdb's copy, which holds only in-frame ones; the method was immunoSEQ multiplex PCR. The data contain about 100,000 clones, 96% of them singletons. The rearrangement uses TRBV6-5 and TRBJ1-5, with D unresolved. The sample was T cells isolated from PBMCs. This TCR was recovered from a human donor in good health. CDR3 sequence (DNA): TGTGCCAGCGGCCTTTTATATCAGCCCCAGCATTTT. This codes for CASGLLYQPQHF.